A selection of T cell receptor beta chains follows, all from one sample in a study of CD8 T cells in Susac syndrome. TCRdb processed the immunoSEQ multiplex PCR reads anew with MiXCR; each CDR3 protein has one entry. The sample has around 79,000 distinct CDR3 sequences, about 95% seen once; the top ten hold about 0.38%. The sample consisted of CD8+ T cells from PBMCs. The receptors come from a human donor with multiple sclerosis. Both conserved end residues are part of each CDR3. The order of the fields is clone size, J gene, V gene, D gene, CDR3 protein, CDR3 DNA. D genes are given only for firm matches. Only some rows state a clone size, as once, few, many or a class for expanded clones.

abundance: -; j_gene: TRBJ1-2; v_gene: TRBV7-3; d_gene: TRBD1; CDR3aa: CASGDRARGYTF; CDR3nt: TGTGCCAGCGGGGACAGGGCTCGTGGCTACACCTTC
abundance: -; j_gene: TRBJ2-1; v_gene: TRBV6-5; d_gene: -; CDR3aa: CASSSGANEQFF; CDR3nt: TGTGCCAGCAGTTCGGGGGCGAATGAGCAGTTCTTC
abundance: -; j_gene: TRBJ2-5; v_gene: TRBV12-3/TRBV12-4; d_gene: TRBD2; CDR3aa: CASSLSGAETQYF; CDR3nt: TGTGCCAGCAGTTTGAGCGGGGCCGAGACCCAGTACTTC
abundance: once; j_gene: TRBJ2-7; v_gene: TRBV7-2; d_gene: -; CDR3aa: CASSLGLPTYEQYF; CDR3nt: TGTGCCAGCAGCTTAGGACTTCCAACCTACGAGCAGTACTTC
abundance: -; j_gene: TRBJ1-1; v_gene: TRBV6-2/TRBV6-3; d_gene: -; CDR3aa: CASSYTPGVTFF; CDR3nt: TGTGCCAGCAGTTACACTCCGGGGGTGACTTTCTTT
abundance: -; j_gene: TRBJ2-7; v_gene: TRBV12-3/TRBV12-4; d_gene: -; CDR3aa: CASSLVYYEQYF; CDR3nt: TGTGCCAGCAGTTTGGTGTACTACGAGCAGTACTTC
abundance: -; j_gene: TRBJ1-1; v_gene: TRBV5-1; d_gene: -; CDR3aa: CASSPGLRDTEAFF; CDR3nt: TGCGCCAGCAGCCCGGGCCTGAGGGACACTGAAGCTTTCTTT
abundance: once; j_gene: TRBJ2-5; v_gene: TRBV5-8; d_gene: TRBD2; CDR3aa: CASSVWEGLKQETQYF; CDR3nt: TGTGCCAGCAGCGTATGGGAGGGGTTGAAACAAGAGACCCAGTACTTC
abundance: -; j_gene: TRBJ2-5; v_gene: TRBV5-6; d_gene: -; CDR3aa: CASSPTTRGLQETQYF; CDR3nt: TGTGCCAGCAGCCCGACAACGCGCGGCCTTCAAGAGACCCAGTACTTC
abundance: -; j_gene: TRBJ2-2; v_gene: TRBV11-2; d_gene: -; CDR3aa: CASSRAGQGSWTGELFF; CDR3nt: TGTGCCAGCAGCCGAGCTGGGCAGGGAAGTTGGACCGGGGAGCTGTTTTTT
abundance: -; j_gene: TRBJ2-3; v_gene: TRBV27; d_gene: TRBD1; CDR3aa: CASSESRDRADTQYF; CDR3nt: TGTGCCAGCAGTGAATCCCGGGACAGGGCAGATACGCAGTATTTT
abundance: -; j_gene: TRBJ2-2; v_gene: TRBV5-4; d_gene: -; CDR3aa: CASSLRETSTGELFF; CDR3nt: TGTGCCAGCAGCTTGCGGGAGACTAGCACCGGGGAGCTGTTTTTT
abundance: -; j_gene: TRBJ2-5; v_gene: TRBV7-9; d_gene: -; CDR3aa: CASSPPGSRQETQYF; CDR3nt: TGTGCCAGCAGCCCCCCGGGGTCTAGACAAGAGACCCAGTACTTC
abundance: once; j_gene: TRBJ2-5; v_gene: TRBV12-5; d_gene: -; CDR3aa: CASGLVTGTTQRETQYF; CDR3nt: TGTGCTAGTGGTTTGGTCACCGGGACAACTCAGAGGGAGACCCAGTACTTC
abundance: -; j_gene: TRBJ2-7; v_gene: TRBV29-1; d_gene: -; CDR3aa: CSVRQGVGATYEQYF; CDR3nt: TGCAGCGTTAGGCAGGGTGTGGGAGCGACCTACGAGCAGTACTTC
abundance: -; j_gene: TRBJ2-7; v_gene: TRBV6-1; d_gene: -; CDR3aa: CASSPGDSYYEQYF; CDR3nt: TGTGCCAGCAGTCCGGGGGACAGTTACTACGAGCAGTACTTC
abundance: -; j_gene: TRBJ2-3; v_gene: TRBV13; d_gene: -; CDR3aa: CASSLGILGQDLHTDTQYF; CDR3nt: TGTGCCAGCAGCTTAGGTATCTTGGGGCAGGACCTTCACACAGATACGCAGTATTTT
abundance: -; j_gene: TRBJ2-5; v_gene: TRBV7-9; d_gene: TRBD2; CDR3aa: CASSLAIAGGGETQYF; CDR3nt: TGTGCCAGCAGCTTAGCGATAGCGGGAGGCGGTGAGACCCAGTACTTC
abundance: -; j_gene: TRBJ1-2; v_gene: TRBV12-3/TRBV12-4; d_gene: -; CDR3aa: CASSLVRSRGEYGYTF; CDR3nt: TGTGCCAGCAGTTTAGTAAGGTCCAGAGGGGAATATGGCTACACCTTC
abundance: -; j_gene: TRBJ1-1; v_gene: TRBV6-2/TRBV6-3; d_gene: -; CDR3aa: CASSLMDDTEAFF; CDR3nt: TGTGCCAGCAGCTTAATGGACGACACTGAAGCTTTCTTT
abundance: -; j_gene: TRBJ2-1; v_gene: TRBV2; d_gene: TRBD2; CDR3aa: CASSDGGRAENEQFF; CDR3nt: TGTGCCAGCAGTGACGGCGGGAGGGCCGAGAATGAGCAGTTCTTC
abundance: -; j_gene: TRBJ2-7; v_gene: TRBV10-3; d_gene: -; CDR3aa: CATTDSYEQYF; CDR3nt: TGTGCCACAACGGACAGCTACGAGCAGTACTTC
abundance: -; j_gene: TRBJ2-7; v_gene: TRBV29-1; d_gene: TRBD1; CDR3aa: CSVTDRATYEQYF; CDR3nt: TGCAGCGTTACCGACAGGGCAACCTACGAGCAGTACTTC
abundance: -; j_gene: TRBJ1-2; v_gene: TRBV7-9; d_gene: -; CDR3aa: CASSLGLAVSYTF; CDR3nt: TGTGCCAGCAGCTTAGGGCTCGCGGTTAGCTACACCTTC